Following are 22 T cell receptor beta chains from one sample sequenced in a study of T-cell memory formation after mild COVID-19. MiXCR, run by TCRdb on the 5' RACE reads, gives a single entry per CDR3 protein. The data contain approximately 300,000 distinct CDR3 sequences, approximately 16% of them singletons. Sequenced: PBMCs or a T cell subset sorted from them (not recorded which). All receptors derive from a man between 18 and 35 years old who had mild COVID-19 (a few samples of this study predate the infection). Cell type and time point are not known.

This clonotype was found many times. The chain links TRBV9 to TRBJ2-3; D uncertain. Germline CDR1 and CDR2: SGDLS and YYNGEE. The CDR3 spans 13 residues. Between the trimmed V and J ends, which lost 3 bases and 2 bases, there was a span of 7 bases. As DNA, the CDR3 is TGTGCCAGCAGCGCTCTCAACACAGATACGCAGTATTTT. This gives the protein CASSALNTDTQYF.

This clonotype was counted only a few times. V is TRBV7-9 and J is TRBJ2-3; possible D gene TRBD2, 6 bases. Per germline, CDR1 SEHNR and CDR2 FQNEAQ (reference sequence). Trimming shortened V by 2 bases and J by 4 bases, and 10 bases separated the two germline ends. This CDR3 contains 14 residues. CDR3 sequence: CASSLLEGPDTQYF. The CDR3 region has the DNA TGTGCCAGCAGCTTACTGGAGGGCCCAGATACGCAGTATTTT.

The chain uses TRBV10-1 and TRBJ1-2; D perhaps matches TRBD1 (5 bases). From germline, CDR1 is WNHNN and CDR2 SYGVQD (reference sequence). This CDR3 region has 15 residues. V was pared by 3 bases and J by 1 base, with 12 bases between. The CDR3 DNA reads TGCGCCAGCAGTGAAGCAGACAGCCTTAACTATGGCTACACCTTC. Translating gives CASSEADSLNYGYTF.

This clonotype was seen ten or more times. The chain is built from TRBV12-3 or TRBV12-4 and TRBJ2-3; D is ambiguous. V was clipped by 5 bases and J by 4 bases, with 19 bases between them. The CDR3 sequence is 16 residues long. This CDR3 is CASSPPNLPGADTQYF. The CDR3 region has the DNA TGTGCCAGCAGTCCTCCTAACCTCCCGGGTGCAGATACGCAGTATTTT.

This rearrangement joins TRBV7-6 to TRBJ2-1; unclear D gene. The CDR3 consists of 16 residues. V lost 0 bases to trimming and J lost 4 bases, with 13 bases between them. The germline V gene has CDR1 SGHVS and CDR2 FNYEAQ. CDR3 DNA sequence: TGTGCCAGCAGCTTAGCTAGTAGGGTAGGGTACAATGAGCAGTTCTTC. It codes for CASSLASRVGYNEQFF.

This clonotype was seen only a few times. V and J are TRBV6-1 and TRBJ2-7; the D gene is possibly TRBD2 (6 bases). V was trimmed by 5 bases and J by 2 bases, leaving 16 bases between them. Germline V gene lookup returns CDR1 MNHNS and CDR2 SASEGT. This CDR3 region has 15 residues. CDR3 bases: TGTGCCAGCAGTCCCCTTTCGTGGGGGGCCTACGAGCAGTACTTC. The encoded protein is CASSPLSWGAYEQYF.

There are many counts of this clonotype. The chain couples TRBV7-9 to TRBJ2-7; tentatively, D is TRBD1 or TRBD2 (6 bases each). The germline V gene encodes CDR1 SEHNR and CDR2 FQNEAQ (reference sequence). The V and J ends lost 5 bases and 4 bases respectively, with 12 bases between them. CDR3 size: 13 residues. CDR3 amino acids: CASSPRGVYEQYF. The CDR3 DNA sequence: TGTGCCAGCAGCCCGAGGGGGGTTTACGAGCAGTACTTC.

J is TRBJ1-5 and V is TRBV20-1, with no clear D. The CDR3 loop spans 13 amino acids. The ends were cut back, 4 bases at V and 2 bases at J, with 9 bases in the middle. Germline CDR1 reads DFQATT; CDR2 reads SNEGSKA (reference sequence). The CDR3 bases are TGCAGTGCTAAGAGAGAGGGCAATCAGCCCCAGCATTTT. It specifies CSAKREGNQPQHF.

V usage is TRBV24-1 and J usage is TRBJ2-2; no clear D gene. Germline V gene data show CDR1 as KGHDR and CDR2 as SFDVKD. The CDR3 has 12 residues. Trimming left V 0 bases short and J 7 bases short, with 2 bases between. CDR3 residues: CATSDLSGELFF. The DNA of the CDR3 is TGTGCCACCAGTGATTTGAGCGGGGAGCTGTTTTTT.

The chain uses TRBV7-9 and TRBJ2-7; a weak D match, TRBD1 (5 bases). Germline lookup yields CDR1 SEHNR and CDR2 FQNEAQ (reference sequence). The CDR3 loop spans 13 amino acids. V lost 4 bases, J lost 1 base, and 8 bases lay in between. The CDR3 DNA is TGTGCCAGCAGCTCCAGGGTTTCCTACGAGCAGTACTTC. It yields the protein CASSSRVSYEQYF.

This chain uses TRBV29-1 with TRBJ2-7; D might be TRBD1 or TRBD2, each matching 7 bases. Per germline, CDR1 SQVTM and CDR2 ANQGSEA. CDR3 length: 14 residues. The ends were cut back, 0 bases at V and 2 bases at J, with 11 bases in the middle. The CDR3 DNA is TGCAGCGTTGAAGACAGGGGGGGAACCTACGAGCAGTACTTC. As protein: CSVEDRGGTYEQYF.

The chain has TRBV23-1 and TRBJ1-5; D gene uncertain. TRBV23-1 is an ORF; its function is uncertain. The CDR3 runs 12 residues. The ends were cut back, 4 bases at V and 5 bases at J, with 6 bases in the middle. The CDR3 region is CASSRQDQPQHF. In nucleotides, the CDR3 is TGCGCCAGCAGTCGCCAAGATCAGCCCCAGCATTTT.

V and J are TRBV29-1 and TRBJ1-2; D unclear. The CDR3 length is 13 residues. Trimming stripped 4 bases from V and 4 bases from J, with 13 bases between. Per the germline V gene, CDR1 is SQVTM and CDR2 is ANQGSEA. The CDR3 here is CSVVGELAYGYTF. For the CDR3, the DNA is TGCAGCGTTGTGGGAGAGCTAGCCTATGGCTACACCTTC.

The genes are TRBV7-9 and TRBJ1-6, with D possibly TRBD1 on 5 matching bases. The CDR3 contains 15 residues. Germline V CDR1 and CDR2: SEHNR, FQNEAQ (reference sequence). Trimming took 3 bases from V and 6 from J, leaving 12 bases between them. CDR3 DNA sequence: TGTGCCAGCAGCTTTCAGGGAACCACTAATTCACCCCTCCACTTT. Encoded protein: CASSFQGTTNSPLHF.

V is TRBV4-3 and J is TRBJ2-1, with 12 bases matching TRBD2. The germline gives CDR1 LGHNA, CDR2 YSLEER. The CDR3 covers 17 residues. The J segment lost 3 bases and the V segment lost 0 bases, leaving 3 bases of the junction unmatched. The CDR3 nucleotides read TGCGCCAGCAGCCAAGAAACTAGCGGGGGGCTCTACAATGAGCAGTTCTTC. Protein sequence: CASSQETSGGLYNEQFF.

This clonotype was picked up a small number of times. The chain's CDR3 is CASSRTSGGAGTDTQYF. The CDR3, as DNA: TGTGCCAGCAGCCGGACTAGCGGGGGGGCAGGCACAGATACGCAGTATTTT. The J gene is TRBJ2-3, the V gene TRBV6-4; TRBD2 matches at 15 bases. This CDR3 has 17 amino acids. Germline V gene lookup returns CDR1 MRHNA and CDR2 SNTAGT. The ends lost 6 bases at V and 1 base at J; junction bases unmatched: 5.

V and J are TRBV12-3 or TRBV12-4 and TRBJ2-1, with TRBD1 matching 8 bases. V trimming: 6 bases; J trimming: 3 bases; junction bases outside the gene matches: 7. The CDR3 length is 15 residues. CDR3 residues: CASRSSGGYYNEQFF. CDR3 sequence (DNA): TGTGCCAGCAGGTCCTCAGGGGGCTACTACAATGAGCAGTTCTTC.

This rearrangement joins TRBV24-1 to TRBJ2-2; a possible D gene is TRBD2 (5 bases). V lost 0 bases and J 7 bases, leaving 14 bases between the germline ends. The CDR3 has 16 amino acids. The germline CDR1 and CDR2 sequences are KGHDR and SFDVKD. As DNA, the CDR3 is TGTGCCACCAGTGATTTGGACGGGATCAGAGGCGGGGAGCTGTTTTTT. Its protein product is CATSDLDGIRGGELFF.

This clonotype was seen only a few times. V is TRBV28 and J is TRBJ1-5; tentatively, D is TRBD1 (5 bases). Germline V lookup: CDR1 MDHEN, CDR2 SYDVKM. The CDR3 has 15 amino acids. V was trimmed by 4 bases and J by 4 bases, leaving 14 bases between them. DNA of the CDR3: TGTGCCAGCAGTTCACAGCGGGGGATGAATCAGCCCCAGCATTTT. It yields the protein CASSSQRGMNQPQHF. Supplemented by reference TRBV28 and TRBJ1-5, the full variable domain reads DVKVTQSSRYLVKRTGEKVFLECVQDMDHENMFWYRQDPGLGLRLIYFSYDVKMKEKGDIPEGYSVSREKKERFSLILESASTNQTSMYLCASSSQRGMNQPQHFGDGTRLSIL.

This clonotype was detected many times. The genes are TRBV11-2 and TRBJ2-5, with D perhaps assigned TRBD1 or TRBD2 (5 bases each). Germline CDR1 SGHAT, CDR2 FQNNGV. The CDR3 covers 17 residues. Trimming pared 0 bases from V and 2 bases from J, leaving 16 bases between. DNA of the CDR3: TGTGCCAGCAGCTTAGATCCCAGGGAGCGCTTACAAGAGACCCAGTACTTC. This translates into CASSLDPRERLQETQYF.

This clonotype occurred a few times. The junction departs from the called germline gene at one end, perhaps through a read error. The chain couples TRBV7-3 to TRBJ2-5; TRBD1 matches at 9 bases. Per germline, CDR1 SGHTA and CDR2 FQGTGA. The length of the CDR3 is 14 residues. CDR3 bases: TGTGCTAGCAGCCCCACAGGGGGCAGGGAGACCCAGTACTTC. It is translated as CASSPTGGRETQYF.

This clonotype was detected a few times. CDR3 DNA sequence: TGTGCCAGCAGTTACGTAGCGGGGGGGCCCGTCGGTGAGCAGTTCTTC. It specifies CASSYVAGGPVGEQFF. V is TRBV6-2 or TRBV6-3 and J is TRBJ2-1, with 11 bases fitting TRBD2. This CDR3 is built from 16 residues. Germline assignment: CDR1 MNHEY and CDR2 SVGEGT. V lost 2 bases and J lost 9; bases outside the gene matches: 9.